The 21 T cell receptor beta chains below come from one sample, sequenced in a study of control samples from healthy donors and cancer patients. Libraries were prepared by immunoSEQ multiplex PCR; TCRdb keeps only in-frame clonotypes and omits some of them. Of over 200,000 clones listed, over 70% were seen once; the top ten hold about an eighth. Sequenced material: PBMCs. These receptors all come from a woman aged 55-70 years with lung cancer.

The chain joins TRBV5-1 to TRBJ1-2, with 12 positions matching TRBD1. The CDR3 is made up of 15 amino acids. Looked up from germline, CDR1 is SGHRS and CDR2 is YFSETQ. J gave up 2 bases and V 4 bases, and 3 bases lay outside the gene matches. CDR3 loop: CASSPGTGGNYGYTF. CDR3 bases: TGCGCCAGCAGCCCAGGGACAGGGGGCAACTATGGCTACACCTTC.

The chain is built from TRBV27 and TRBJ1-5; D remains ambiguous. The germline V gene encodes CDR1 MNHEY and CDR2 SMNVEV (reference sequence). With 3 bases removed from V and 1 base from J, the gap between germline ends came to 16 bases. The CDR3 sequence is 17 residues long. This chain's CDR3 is CASSLSGRVRSNQPQHF. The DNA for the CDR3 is TGTGCCAGCAGTTTGTCGGGAAGGGTACGAAGCAATCAGCCCCAGCATTTT.

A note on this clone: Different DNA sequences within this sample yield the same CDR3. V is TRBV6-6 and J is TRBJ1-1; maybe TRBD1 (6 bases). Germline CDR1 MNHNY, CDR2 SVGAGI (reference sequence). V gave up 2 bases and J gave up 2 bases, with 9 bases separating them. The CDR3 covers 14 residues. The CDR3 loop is CASSYGGGNTEAFF. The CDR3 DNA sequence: TGTGCCAGCAGTTACGGAGGGGGTAACACTGAAGCTTTCTTT.

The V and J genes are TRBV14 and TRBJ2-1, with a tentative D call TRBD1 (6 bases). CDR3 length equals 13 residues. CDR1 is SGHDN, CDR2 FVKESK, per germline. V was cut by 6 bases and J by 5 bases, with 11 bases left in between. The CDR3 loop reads CASRRTGHNEQFF. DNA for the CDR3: TGTGCCAGCAGAAGAACAGGGCACAATGAGCAGTTCTTC.

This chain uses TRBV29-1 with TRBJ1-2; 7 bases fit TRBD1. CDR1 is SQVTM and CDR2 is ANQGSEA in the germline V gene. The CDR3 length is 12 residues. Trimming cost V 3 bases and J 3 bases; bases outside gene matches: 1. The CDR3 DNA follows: TGCAGCGTTGACAGGGGGGACTATGGCTACACCTTC. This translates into CSVDRGDYGYTF. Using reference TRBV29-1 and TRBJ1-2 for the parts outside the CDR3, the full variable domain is SAVISQKPSRDICQRGTSLTIQCQVDSQVTMMFWYRQQPGQSLTLIATANQGSEATYESGFVIDKFPISRPNLTFSTLTVSNMSPEDSSIYLCSVDRGDYGYTFGSGTRLTVV.

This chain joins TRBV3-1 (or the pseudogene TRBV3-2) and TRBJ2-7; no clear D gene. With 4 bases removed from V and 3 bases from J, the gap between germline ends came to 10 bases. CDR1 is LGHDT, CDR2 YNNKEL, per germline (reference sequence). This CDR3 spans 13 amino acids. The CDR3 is CASSRPPIYEQYF. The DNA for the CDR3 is TGTGCCAGCAGCCGACCCCCTATCTACGAGCAGTACTTC.

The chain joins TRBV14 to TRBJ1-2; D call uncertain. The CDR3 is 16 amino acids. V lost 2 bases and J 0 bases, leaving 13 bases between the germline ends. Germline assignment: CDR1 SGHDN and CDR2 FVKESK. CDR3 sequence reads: CASSQRVGAANYGYTF. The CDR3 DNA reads TGTGCCAGCAGCCAAAGGGTCGGCGCAGCTAACTATGGCTACACCTTC. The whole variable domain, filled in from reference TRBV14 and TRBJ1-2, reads EAGVTQFPSHSVIEKGQTVTLRCDPISGHDNLYWYRRVMGKEIKFLLHFVKESKQDESGMPNNRFLAERTGGTYSTLKVQPAELEDSGVYFCASSQRVGAANYGYTFGSGTRLTVV.

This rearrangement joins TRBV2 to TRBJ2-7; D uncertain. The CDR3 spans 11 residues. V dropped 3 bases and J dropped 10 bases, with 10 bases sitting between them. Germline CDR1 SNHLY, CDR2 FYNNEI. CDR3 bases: TGTGCCAGCAGTGAGTTAGACAATCAGTACTTC. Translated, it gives CASSELDNQYF.

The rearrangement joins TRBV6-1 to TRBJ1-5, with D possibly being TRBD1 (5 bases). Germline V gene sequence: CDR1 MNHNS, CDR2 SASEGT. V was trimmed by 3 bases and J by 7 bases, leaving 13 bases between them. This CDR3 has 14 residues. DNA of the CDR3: TGTGCCAGCAGTGAGGGGGGAGGGTTCCAGCCCCAGCATTTT. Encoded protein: CASSEGGGFQPQHF.

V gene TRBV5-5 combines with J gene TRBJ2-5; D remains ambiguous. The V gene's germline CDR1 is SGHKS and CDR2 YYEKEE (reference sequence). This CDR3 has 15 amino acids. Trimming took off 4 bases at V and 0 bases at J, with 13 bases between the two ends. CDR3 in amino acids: CASSPAPRYQETQYF. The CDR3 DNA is TGTGCCAGCAGCCCCGCTCCAAGGTACCAAGAGACCCAGTACTTC. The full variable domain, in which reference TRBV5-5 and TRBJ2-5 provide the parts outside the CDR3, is DAGVTQSPTHLIKTRGQQVTLRCSPISGHKSVSWYQQVLGQGPQFIFQYYEKEERGRGNFPDRFSARQFPNYSSELNVNALLLGDSALYLCASSPAPRYQETQYFGPGTRLLVL.

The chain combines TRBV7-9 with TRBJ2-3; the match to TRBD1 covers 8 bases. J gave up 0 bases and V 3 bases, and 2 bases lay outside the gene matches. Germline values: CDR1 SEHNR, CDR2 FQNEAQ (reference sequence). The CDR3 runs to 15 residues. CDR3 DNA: TGTGCCAGCAGCTTCAGGGGGCATAGCACAGATACGCAGTATTTT. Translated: CASSFRGHSTDTQYF.

The CDR3 loop is CASSPSTSEAFF. CDR3 sequence (DNA): TGTGCCAGCAGCCCATCGACATCCGAAGCTTTCTTT. The J gene is TRBJ1-1, the V gene TRBV7-9; D is uncertain. The CDR3 runs to 12 residues. Germline V gene lookup returns CDR1 SEHNR and CDR2 FQNEAQ (reference sequence). Trimming removed 5 bases from V and 8 bases from J, with 12 bases in between. Based on the CDR3 plus reference TRBV7-9 and TRBJ1-1, the full variable domain is DTGVSQNPRHKITKRGQNVTFRCDPISEHNRLYWYRQTLGQGPEFLTYFQNEAQLEKSRLLSDRFSAERPKGSFSTLEIQRTEQGDSAMYLCASSPSTSEAFFGQGTRLTVV.

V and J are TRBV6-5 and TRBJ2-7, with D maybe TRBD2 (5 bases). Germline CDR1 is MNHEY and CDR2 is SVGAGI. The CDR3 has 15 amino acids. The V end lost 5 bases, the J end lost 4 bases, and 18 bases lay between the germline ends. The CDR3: CASSLSHRGSYEQYF. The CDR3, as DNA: TGTGCCAGCAGTCTGAGCCACCGGGGAAGTTACGAGCAGTACTTC.

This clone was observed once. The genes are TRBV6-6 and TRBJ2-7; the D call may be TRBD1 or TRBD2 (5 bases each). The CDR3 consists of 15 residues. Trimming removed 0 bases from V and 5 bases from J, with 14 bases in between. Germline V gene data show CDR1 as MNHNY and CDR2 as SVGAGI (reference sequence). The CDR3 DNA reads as TGTGCCAGCAGTTACTCGAGGGGTGGTCGTGACGAGCAGTACTTC. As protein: CASSYSRGGRDEQYF.

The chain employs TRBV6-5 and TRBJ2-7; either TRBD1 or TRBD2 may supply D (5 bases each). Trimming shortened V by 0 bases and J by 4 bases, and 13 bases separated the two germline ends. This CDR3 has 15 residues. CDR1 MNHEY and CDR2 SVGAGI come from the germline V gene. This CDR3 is CASSYSMGDRYEQYF. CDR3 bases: TGTGCCAGCAGTTACTCGATGGGGGATAGGTACGAGCAGTACTTC.

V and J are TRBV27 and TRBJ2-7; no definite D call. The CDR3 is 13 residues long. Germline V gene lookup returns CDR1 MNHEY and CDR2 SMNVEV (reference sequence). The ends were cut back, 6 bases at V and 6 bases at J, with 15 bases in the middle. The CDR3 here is CASSFPNIGEQYF. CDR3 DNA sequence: TGTGCCAGCAGCTTCCCGAACATAGGCGAGCAGTACTTC.

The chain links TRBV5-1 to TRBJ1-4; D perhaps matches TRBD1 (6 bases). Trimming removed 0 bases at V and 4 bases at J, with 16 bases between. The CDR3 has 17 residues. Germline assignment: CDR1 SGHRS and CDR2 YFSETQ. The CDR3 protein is CASSLGAGGGINEKLFF. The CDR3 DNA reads TGCGCCAGCAGCTTGGGGGCCGGGGGGGGCATTAATGAAAAACTGTTTTTT.

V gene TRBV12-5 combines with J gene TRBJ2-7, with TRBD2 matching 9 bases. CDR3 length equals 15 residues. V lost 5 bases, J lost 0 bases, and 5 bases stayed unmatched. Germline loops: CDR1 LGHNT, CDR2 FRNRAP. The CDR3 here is CASGQRLAASYEQYF. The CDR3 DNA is TGTGCTAGTGGTCAAAGACTAGCGGCCTCCTACGAGCAGTACTTC.

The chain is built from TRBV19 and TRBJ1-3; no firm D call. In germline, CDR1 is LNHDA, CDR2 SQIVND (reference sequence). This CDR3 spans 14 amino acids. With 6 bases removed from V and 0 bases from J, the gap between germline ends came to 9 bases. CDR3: CASSSSVSGNTIYF. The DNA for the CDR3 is TGTGCCAGTAGCTCCTCGGTCTCTGGAAACACCATATATTTT.

The chain's CDR3 is CASSLQAGGNSPLHF. The DNA of the CDR3 is TGTGCCAGCAGCTTGCAGGCCGGCGGTAATTCACCCCTCCACTTT. The rearrangement uses TRBV5-4 and TRBJ1-6; D is uncertain. The length of the CDR3 is 15 residues. From germline, CDR1 is SGHNT and CDR2 YYREEE (reference sequence). V was shortened by 1 base and J by 6 bases, with 11 bases between the two germline ends.

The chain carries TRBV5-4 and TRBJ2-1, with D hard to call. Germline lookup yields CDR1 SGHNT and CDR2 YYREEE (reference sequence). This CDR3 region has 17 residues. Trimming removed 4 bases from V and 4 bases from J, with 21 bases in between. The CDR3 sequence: CASSPSGSGPLYNEQFF. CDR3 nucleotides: TGTGCCAGCAGCCCTAGTGGTAGTGGTCCCCTTTACAATGAGCAGTTCTTC. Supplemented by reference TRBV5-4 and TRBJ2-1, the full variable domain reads ETGVTQSPTHLIKTRGQQVTLRCSSQSGHNTVSWYQQALGQGPQFIFQYYREEENGRGNFPPRFSGLQFPNYSSELNVNALELDDSALYLCASSPSGSGPLYNEQFFGPGTRLTVL.